This T cell receptor (beta chain) was identified during a study of radiotherapy plus CTLA-4 blockade in lung cancer. This clone occurred once. Its matching antigen is unknown. V shed 3 bases, J shed 4 bases, and the junction held 9 bases outside the gene matches. The CDR3 contains 17 residues. The germline gives CDR1 MNHEY, CDR2 SMNVEV (reference sequence). Only in-frame clones appear in the TCRdb table, and some are missing; sequencing was by immunoSEQ multiplex PCR. Found here are around 82,000 clones, approximately 86% of them singletons; the top ten hold approximately 15%. Study-wide results and caveats: Blood saw expansion of tumor-derived TCR clones after radiotherapy plus ipilimumab. Strongest reported response predictors: early blood clone changes and post-radiation interferon-beta.

The study treated chemo-refractory metastatic non-small-cell lung cancer patients with focal radiation plus ipilimumab CTLA-4 blockade. The J gene is TRBJ2-3, the V gene TRBV27; TRBD2 matches at 11 bases. Sample: peripheral blood, taken from a patient treated with radiotherapy plus ipilimumab. This TCR came from a human donor with non-small cell lung cancer that progressed on radiotherapy plus ipilimumab. The CDR3 sequence is CASSFLPLAGGADTQYF. Written as DNA, the CDR3 is TGTGCCAGCAGTTTTTTACCTCTAGCGGGGGGAGCAGATACGCAGTATTTT.